The text below deals with one T cell receptor (beta chain). As yet, its antigen is unknown. This specimen comes from a study of T cell responses to AZD1222 COVID-19 vaccine. Study-wide results and caveats: Per reports, nearly half of all spike-specific TCRs target regions that are unmutated in variants. CD4 TCRs linked to vaccination spanned spike, dominating at 160-218 and 743-854. Spike-specific TCR breadth and depth both grew after two AZD1222 doses.

Libraries were prepared by immunoSEQ multiplex PCR; TCRdb keeps only in-frame clonotypes and omits some of them. The sample has about 150,000 clones, approximately 88% seen once. CDR1 is SGHNT, CDR2 YYREEE, per germline (reference sequence). With 4 bases removed from V and 3 bases from J, the gap between germline ends came to 13 bases. The CDR3 runs to 14 residues. The receptor was derived from an adult in good health. The sequenced sample was peripheral blood, obtained on day 0 of MenACWY control vaccination. V is TRBV5-4 and J is TRBJ1-2; D is undetermined. The CDR3: CASSPGQGDYGYTF. The DNA for the CDR3 is TGTGCCAGCAGCCCGGGTCAAGGAGACTATGGCTACACCTTC.